This T cell receptor (beta chain) is from a study of Ad26.COV2.S vaccination and SARS-CoV-2 variants. The overall study: The vaccine Ad26.COV2.S was put into the muscle once, or twice with 56 days between. Findings and limits, study-wide: Responses of spike-specific T cells (both CD8+ and CD4+) reportedly showed substantial breadth after vaccination. Placebo recipients had lower spike-specific TCR breadth than vaccine recipients.

Trimming pared 0 bases from V and 5 bases from J, leaving 8 bases between. Per the germline V gene, CDR1 is LNHNV and CDR2 is YYDKDF (reference sequence). This CDR3 comprises 14 residues. The treatment: 19 received Ad26.COV2.S at low or high dose, single or two shots; roughly five received placebo; per-sample allocation not given. Sampling occurred on day 63 after the first vaccine or placebo injection. With respect to this clone: The antigen remains unidentified.

The protocol was immunoSEQ multiplex PCR, while the TCRdb copy is restricted to in-frame clones and leaves out a portion. The sample lists roughly 400,000 clones, roughly 90% occurring once. This material consisted of peripheral blood, taken in a trial of Ad26.COV2.S vaccine versus placebo. The clonotype comes from a person aged 18-65 years who received the Ad26.COV2.S COVID-19 vaccine or a placebo. The chain couples TRBV15 to TRBJ1-5; the D is unclear. The CDR3 region has the DNA TGTGCCACCAGCAGAGATGCAGATCATCAGCCCCAGCATTTT. This gives the protein CATSRDADHQPQHF. Combining the CDR3 with reference TRBV15 and TRBJ1-5 gives the whole variable domain DAMVIQNPRYQVTQFGKPVTLSCSQTLNHNVMYWYQQKSSQAPKLLFHYYDKDFNNEADTPDNFQSRRPNTSFCFLDIRSPGLGDTAMYLCATSRDADHQPQHFGDGTRLSIL.